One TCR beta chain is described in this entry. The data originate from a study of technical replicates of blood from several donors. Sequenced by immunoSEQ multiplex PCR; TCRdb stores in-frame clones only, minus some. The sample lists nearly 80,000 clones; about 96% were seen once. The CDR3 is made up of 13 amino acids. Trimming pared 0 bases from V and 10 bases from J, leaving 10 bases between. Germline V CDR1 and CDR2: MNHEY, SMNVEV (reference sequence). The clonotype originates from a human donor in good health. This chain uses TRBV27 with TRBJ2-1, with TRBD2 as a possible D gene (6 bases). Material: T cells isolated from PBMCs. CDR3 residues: CASSLSGGNEQFF. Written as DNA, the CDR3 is TGTGCCAGCAGTTTATCGGGCGGGAACGAGCAGTTCTTC.